The next 21 T cell receptor beta chains were all read from a single sample in a study of early T cells in non-severe SARS-CoV-2 infection (dated by TCRdb to the early 2020s). Receptor amplification or capture employed 5' RACE. Instrument on record: NextSeq 500. The raw public reads went through TCRdb reprocessing: fastp at Q25, MiXCR clone calling, in-frame beta chains kept. Rows with a matching CDR3 protein are joined into one entry that keeps the most common DNA and genes. The sample data list about 77,000 distinct CDR3 sequences, and around 8.7% of these were observed just once. The ten top clones hold approximately 5% of the sample. The specimen sequenced was whole blood. The receptors originated from an adult who was a healthcare worker with PCR-confirmed SARS-CoV-2 infection or an uninfected control (not recorded which).

Only a few counts were recorded for this clonotype. The chain joins TRBV30 to TRBJ1-6, with D uncertain. Trimming removed 8 bases at V and 5 bases at J, with 13 bases between. In germline, CDR1 is GTSNPN, CDR2 SVGIG (reference sequence). The CDR3 length is 13 residues. This chain's CDR3 is CARRTDDNSPLHF. In DNA form, the CDR3 reads TGTGCCCGACGGACGGATGATAATTCACCCCTCCACTTT.

This clonotype was observed many times. The genes are TRBV20-1 and TRBJ1-1; weak D call: TRBD1 (5 bases). Trimming took 3 bases from V and 7 from J, leaving 12 bases between them. The CDR3 runs 12 residues. Germline lookup yields CDR1 DFQATT and CDR2 SNEGSKA (reference sequence). This CDR3 is CSASTGRDEAFF. The CDR3, as DNA: TGCAGTGCTAGTACAGGACGCGATGAAGCTTTCTTT.

Ten or more counts support this clonotype. The chain carries TRBV5-1 and TRBJ1-1; TRBD1 matches at 9 bases. Per the germline V gene, CDR1 is SGHRS and CDR2 is YFSETQ. V lost 4 bases and J lost 6; bases outside the gene matches: 4. The length of the CDR3 is 13 residues. DNA for the CDR3: TGCGCCAGCAGCCGGACAGGGGATTCTGAAGCTTTCTTT. This translates into CASSRTGDSEAFF.

Only a few counts were recorded for this clonotype. This rearrangement joins TRBV18 to TRBJ2-7, with 14 bases aligning to TRBD2. J lost 4 bases, V lost 0 bases, and 8 bases had no gene match. The germline CDR1 and CDR2 sequences are KGHSH and LQKENI. CDR3 length: 18 amino acids. The CDR3 reads CASSPPTSGRADRYEQYF. As DNA, the CDR3 is TGTGCCAGCTCACCACCGACTAGCGGGAGGGCGGATCGGTACGAGCAGTACTTC.

This clonotype was counted at least ten times. V usage is TRBV20-1 and J usage is TRBJ1-2, with 9 positions matching TRBD1. CDR3 length equals 13 residues. V trimming: 6 bases; J trimming: 6 bases; junction bases outside the gene matches: 8. Germline CDR1 is DFQATT and CDR2 is SNEGSKA (reference sequence). CDR3 sequence (DNA): TGCAGTGCCCCTACAGGGGGCGTACATGGCTACACCTTC. Protein product: CSAPTGGVHGYTF.

This rearrangement joins TRBV18 to TRBJ2-2, with no clear D. CDR3 length equals 14 residues. CDR1 is KGHSH and CDR2 is LQKENI in the germline V gene. V lost 2 bases, J lost 3 bases, and 7 bases lay in between. CDR3 in amino acids: CASSPVHHTGELFF. CDR3 nucleotides: TGTGCCAGCTCACCAGTCCATCACACCGGGGAGCTGTTTTTT.

This clonotype came up many times. The chain couples TRBV20-1 to TRBJ2-7; 14 positions agree with TRBD2. Germline lookup yields CDR1 DFQATT and CDR2 SNEGSKA (reference sequence). The CDR3 loop spans 13 amino acids. Trimming took 6 bases from V and 6 from J; bases not matched to a gene: 4. CDR3 DNA: TGCAGTGCGGGGACTAGCGGGAGTTCCGAGCAGTACTTC. This sequence encodes CSAGTSGSSEQYF.

The chain uses TRBV7-3 and TRBJ2-7, with D perhaps given as TRBD1 or TRBD2 (5 bases each). The CDR3 is 15 residues long. Germline V gives CDR1 SGHTA, CDR2 FQGTGA. The V end was cut by 4 bases, the J end by 6 bases, with 19 bases between. CDR3: CASSSTGDPTSEQYF. CDR3 in DNA: TGTGCCAGCAGCTCTACTGGGGACCCTACCTCCGAGCAGTACTTC.

The V gene is TRBV4-2, the J gene TRBJ2-7; 11 positions agree with TRBD1. J was trimmed by 6 bases and V by 11 bases; bases with no gene match: 3. Germline V CDR1 and CDR2: LGHNA, YNFKEQ. The CDR3 length is 11 residues. The CDR3 bases are TGTGCCTGCGGGACAGGGGGCGAGCAGTACTTC. Its protein product is CACGTGGEQYF.

This clonotype was observed many times. The chain has TRBV18 and TRBJ2-4; TRBD2 might be the D (6 bases). The CDR3 length is 17 residues. Trimming took off 0 bases at V and 0 bases at J, with 12 bases between the two ends. CDR1 and CDR2 from the germline V gene are KGHSH and LQKENI. CDR3 coding DNA: TGTGCCAGCTCACCACCGTTCGGGACTGAAGCCAAAAACATTCAGTACTTC. Translating it yields CASSPPFGTEAKNIQYF.

This clonotype was found many times. This chain joins TRBV6-1 and TRBJ2-7; 11 bases line up with TRBD2. Unmatched junction bases numbered 6, after V lost 9 bases and J lost 2 bases. The germline CDR1 and CDR2 sequences are MNHNS and SASEGT. The CDR3 sequence is 14 residues long. The CDR3, as DNA: TGTGCCAGTTTTAGACTAGCGGGAACCTACGAGCAGTACTTC. Protein sequence: CASFRLAGTYEQYF.

Many counts were recorded for this clonotype. This CDR3 is CASSTSSEQYF. The DNA of the CDR3 is TGTGCCAGCAGTACCTCTTCCGAGCAGTACTTC. This rearrangement joins TRBV6-6 to TRBJ2-7; D gene uncertain. With 5 bases removed from V and 6 bases from J, the gap between germline ends came to 8 bases. From germline, CDR1 is MNHNY and CDR2 SVGAGI (reference sequence). The CDR3 consists of 11 residues.

Many counts were recorded for this clonotype. The chain uses TRBV3-1 and TRBJ2-2; no clear D gene. This CDR3 region has 12 residues. Germline V gives CDR1 LGHDT, CDR2 YNNKEL (reference sequence). V was trimmed by 7 bases and J by 7 bases, leaving 10 bases between them. CDR3 sequence: CASTLRHGELFF. Here the CDR3 DNA reads TGTGCCAGCACCCTACGACACGGGGAGCTGTTTTTT.

Ten or more counts support this clonotype. This CDR3 is CSARDTGVIDEQYF. The DNA for the CDR3 is TGCAGTGCTAGAGACACAGGGGTAATCGACGAGCAGTACTTC. The chain recombines TRBV20-1 with TRBJ2-7; TRBD1 aligns across 7 bases. The CDR3 is 14 amino acids. Per germline, CDR1 DFQATT and CDR2 SNEGSKA (reference sequence). V was clipped by 0 bases and J by 5 bases; unmatched bases: 7.

This clonotype was recorded many times. This sequence joins TRBV15 and TRBJ2-1; possibly TRBD2 for D (6 bases). The CDR3 length is 14 residues. Germline V gene sequence: CDR1 LNHNV, CDR2 YYDKDF (reference sequence). Between the trimmed V and J ends, which lost 0 bases and 9 bases, there was a span of 12 bases. The CDR3 sequence: CATSRDTGVGEQFF. The CDR3 bases are TGTGCCACCAGCAGAGATACGGGGGTGGGTGAGCAGTTCTTC.

The V call is TRBV5-1, the J call TRBJ2-3, with D possibly matching TRBD2 (5 bases). The length of the CDR3 is 17 residues. With 1 base removed from V and 0 bases from J, the gap between germline ends came to 15 bases. Germline V gene lookup returns CDR1 SGHRS and CDR2 YFSETQ. DNA of the CDR3: TGCGCCAGCAGCTTGAGCGGTTCATATACTAGCACAGATACGCAGTATTTT. As protein: CASSLSGSYTSTDTQYF. Based on the CDR3 plus reference TRBV5-1 and TRBJ2-3, the full variable domain is KAGVTQTPRYLIKTRGQQVTLSCSPISGHRSVSWYQQTPGQGLQFLFEYFSETQRNKGNFPGRFSGRQFSNSRSEMNVSTLELGDSALYLCASSLSGSYTSTDTQYFGPGTRLTVL.

This clonotype was counted at least ten times. DNA of the CDR3: TGTGCCAGCAGTTCCCGGACAGGAGCCTTCCTTCCACCCTATGGCTACACCTTC. Protein product: CASSSRTGAFLPPYGYTF. The chain recombines TRBV7-6 with TRBJ1-2, with 7 nucleotides matching TRBD1. The CDR3 loop spans 18 amino acids. CDR1 SGHVS and CDR2 FNYEAQ come from the germline V gene. The V gene end was trimmed by 6 bases and the J gene end by 4 bases; junction bases not matched to a gene: 20.

This clonotype was detected only a few times. This chain joins TRBV11-3 and TRBJ2-3; tentative D call: TRBD2 (5 bases). The V and J ends lost 5 bases and 2 bases respectively, with 14 bases between them. This CDR3 region has 15 residues. In germline, CDR1 is SGHNT, CDR2 YENEEA. The CDR3 DNA is TGTGCCAGCAGCCCCGGAGGTGGACCCACAGATACGCAGTATTTT. It is translated as CASSPGGGPTDTQYF.

This clonotype was seen many times. V usage is TRBV5-1 and J usage is TRBJ2-7; maybe TRBD2 (5 bases). The V and J ends lost 3 bases and 1 base respectively, with 8 bases between them. There are 13 residues in the CDR3. Per the germline V gene, CDR1 is SGHRS and CDR2 is YFSETQ. CDR3 coding DNA: TGCGCCAGCAGCTCCACGGGGTCCTACGAGCAGTACTTC. It yields the protein CASSSTGSYEQYF. The full variable domain, in which reference TRBV5-1 and TRBJ2-7 provide the parts outside the CDR3, is KAGVTQTPRYLIKTRGQQVTLSCSPISGHRSVSWYQQTPGQGLQFLFEYFSETQRNKGNFPGRFSGRQFSNSRSEMNVSTLELGDSALYLCASSSTGSYEQYFGPGTRLTVT.

This clonotype was picked up many times. The chain combines TRBV6-4 with TRBJ2-5; D remains unclear. Germline V gene data show CDR1 as MRHNA and CDR2 as SNTAGT. The CDR3 runs 11 residues. With 5 bases removed from V and 6 bases from J, the gap between germline ends came to 7 bases. CDR3 protein: CASSSHQTQYF. In nucleotides, the CDR3 is TGTGCCAGCAGTTCTCACCAGACCCAGTACTTC.

Ten or more counts support this clonotype. The V call is TRBV20-1, the J call TRBJ2-1, with 9 bases lining up with TRBD2. Unmatched junction bases numbered 18, after V lost 5 bases and J lost 4 bases. Germline CDR1 reads DFQATT; CDR2 reads SNEGSKA (reference sequence). CDR3 length equals 18 residues. CDR3 DNA sequence: TGCAGTGCTCCCCATAGGCTAGCGGGGACGCTGGGTTACAATGAGCAGTTCTTC. This gives the protein CSAPHRLAGTLGYNEQFF.